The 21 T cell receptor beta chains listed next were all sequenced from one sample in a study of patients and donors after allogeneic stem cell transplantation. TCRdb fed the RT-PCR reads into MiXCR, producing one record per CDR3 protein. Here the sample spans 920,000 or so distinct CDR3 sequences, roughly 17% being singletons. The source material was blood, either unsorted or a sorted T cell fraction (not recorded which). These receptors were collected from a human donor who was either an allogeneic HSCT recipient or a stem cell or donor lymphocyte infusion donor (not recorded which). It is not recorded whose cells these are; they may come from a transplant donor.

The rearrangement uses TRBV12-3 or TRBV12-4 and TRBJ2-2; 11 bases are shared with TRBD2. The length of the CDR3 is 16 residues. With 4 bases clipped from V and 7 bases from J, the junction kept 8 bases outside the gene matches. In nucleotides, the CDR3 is TGTGCCAGCAGTTCGGTTTTAGCGGGAGGGGACGGGGAGCTGTTTTTT. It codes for CASSSVLAGGDGELFF.

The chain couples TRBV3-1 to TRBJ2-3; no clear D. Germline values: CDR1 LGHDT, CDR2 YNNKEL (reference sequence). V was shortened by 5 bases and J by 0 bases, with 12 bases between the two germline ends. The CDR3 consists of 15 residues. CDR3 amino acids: CASSYGRPSTDTQYF. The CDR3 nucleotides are TGTGCCAGCAGCTACGGACGGCCTAGCACAGATACGCAGTATTTT.

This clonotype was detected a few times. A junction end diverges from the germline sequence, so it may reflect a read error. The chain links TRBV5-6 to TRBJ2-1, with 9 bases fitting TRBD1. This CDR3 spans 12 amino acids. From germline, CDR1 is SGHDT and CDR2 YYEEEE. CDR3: CASSPTGQGLVF. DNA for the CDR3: TGTGCCAGCAGCCCCACCGGACAGGGGTTGGTCTTC.

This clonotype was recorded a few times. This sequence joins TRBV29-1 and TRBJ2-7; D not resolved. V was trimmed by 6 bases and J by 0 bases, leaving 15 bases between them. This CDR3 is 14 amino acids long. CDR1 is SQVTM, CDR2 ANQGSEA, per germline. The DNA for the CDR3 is TGCAGCGTCGCTTTTGGACGGATCTCCTACGAGCAGTACTTC. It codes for CSVAFGRISYEQYF.

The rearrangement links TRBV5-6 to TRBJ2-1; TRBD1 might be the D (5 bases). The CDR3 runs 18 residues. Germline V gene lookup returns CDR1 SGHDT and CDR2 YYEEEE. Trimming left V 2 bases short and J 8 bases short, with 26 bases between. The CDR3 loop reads CASSFFGDRVQGLDEQFF. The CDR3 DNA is TGTGCCAGCAGCTTCTTCGGCGATAGGGTGCAGGGTCTCGATGAGCAGTTCTTC.

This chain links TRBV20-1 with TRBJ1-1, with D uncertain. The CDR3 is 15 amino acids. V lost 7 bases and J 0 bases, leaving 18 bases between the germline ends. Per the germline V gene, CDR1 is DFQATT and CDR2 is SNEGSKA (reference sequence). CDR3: CSEVGQSSMNTEAFF. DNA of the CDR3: TGCAGTGAAGTAGGGCAGTCTTCTATGAACACTGAAGCTTTCTTT.

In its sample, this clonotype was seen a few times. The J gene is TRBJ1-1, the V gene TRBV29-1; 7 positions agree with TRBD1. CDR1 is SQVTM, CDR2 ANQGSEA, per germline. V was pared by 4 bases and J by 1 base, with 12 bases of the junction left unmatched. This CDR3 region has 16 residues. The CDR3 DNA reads TGCAGCGTTGGGGAGAGCGCCGGGACAGCGAACACTGAAGCTTTCTTT. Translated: CSVGESAGTANTEAFF.

CDR3 loop: CSARKLGTSRYNEQFF. CDR3 sequence (DNA): TGCAGTGCTAGGAAGCTCGGGACTAGCCGCTACAATGAGCAGTTCTTC. The rearrangement uses TRBV20-1 and TRBJ2-1; 9 bases are shared with TRBD2. J lost 3 bases, V lost 3 bases, and 9 bases had no gene match. Germline CDR1 reads DFQATT; CDR2 reads SNEGSKA (reference sequence). This CDR3 comprises 16 residues.

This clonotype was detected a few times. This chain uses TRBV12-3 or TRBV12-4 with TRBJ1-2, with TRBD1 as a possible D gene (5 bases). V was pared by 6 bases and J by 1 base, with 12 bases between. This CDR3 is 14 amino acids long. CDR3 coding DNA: TGTGCCAGCAGCCTAGATCAGGGTAACTATGGCTACACCTTC. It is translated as CASSLDQGNYGYTF.

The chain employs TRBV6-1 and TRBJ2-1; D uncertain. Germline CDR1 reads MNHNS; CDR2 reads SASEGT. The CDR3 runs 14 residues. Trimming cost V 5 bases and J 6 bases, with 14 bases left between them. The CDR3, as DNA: TGTGCCAGCAGTACACGGTTAAGTTCCAATGAGCAGTTCTTC. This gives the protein CASSTRLSSNEQFF.

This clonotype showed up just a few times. CDR3: CASSPGMLNQPQHF. CDR3 coding DNA: TGTGCCAGCAGTCCCGGGATGTTAAATCAGCCCCAGCATTTT. The rearrangement uses TRBV12-3 or TRBV12-4 and TRBJ1-5; D not resolved. CDR3 length: 14 residues. Trimming took off 5 bases at V and 4 bases at J, with 12 bases between the two ends.

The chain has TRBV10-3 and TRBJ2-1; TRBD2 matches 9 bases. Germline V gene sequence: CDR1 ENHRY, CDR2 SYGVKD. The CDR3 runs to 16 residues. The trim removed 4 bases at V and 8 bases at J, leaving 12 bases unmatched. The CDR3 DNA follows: TGTGCCATCAGTGGGATGGGGGGACTAGCAAACGATGAGCAGTTCTTC. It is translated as CAISGMGGLANDEQFF.

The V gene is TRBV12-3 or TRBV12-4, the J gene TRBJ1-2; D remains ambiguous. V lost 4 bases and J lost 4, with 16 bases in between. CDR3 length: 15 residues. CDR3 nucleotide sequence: TGTGCCAGCAGTTGGTTCACAGAATCGATCTATGGCTACACCTTC. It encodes CASSWFTESIYGYTF.

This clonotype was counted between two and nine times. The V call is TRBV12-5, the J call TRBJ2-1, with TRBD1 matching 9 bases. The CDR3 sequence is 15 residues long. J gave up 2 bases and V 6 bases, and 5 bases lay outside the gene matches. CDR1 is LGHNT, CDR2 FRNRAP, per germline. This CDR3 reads CASGLGQGTYNEQFF. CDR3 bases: TGTGCTAGTGGACTCGGACAGGGGACCTACAATGAGCAGTTCTTC.

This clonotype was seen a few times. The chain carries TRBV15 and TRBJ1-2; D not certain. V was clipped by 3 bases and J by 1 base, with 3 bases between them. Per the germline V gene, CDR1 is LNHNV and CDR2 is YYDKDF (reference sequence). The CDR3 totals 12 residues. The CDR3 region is CATSSHNYGYTF. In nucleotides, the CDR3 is TGTGCCACCAGCAGTCATAACTATGGCTACACCTTC. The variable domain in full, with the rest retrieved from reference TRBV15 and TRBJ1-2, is DAMVIQNPRYQVTQFGKPVTLSCSQTLNHNVMYWYQQKSSQAPKLLFHYYDKDFNNEADTPDNFQSRRPNTSFCFLDIRSPGLGDTAMYLCATSSHNYGYTFGSGTRLTVV.

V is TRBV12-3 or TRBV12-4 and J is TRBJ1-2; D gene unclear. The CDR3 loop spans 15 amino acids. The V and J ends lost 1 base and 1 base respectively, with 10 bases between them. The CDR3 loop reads CASSLEPWGNYGYTF. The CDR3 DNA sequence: TGTGCCAGCAGTTTAGAACCGTGGGGTAACTATGGCTACACCTTC.

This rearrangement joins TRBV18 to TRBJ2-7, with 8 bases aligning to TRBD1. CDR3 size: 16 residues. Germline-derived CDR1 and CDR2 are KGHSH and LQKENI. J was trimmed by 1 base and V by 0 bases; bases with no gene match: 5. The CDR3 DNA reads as TGTGCCAGCTCACCACCGGTTCAGGGGGCGTCCTACGAGCAGTACTTC. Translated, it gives CASSPPVQGASYEQYF.

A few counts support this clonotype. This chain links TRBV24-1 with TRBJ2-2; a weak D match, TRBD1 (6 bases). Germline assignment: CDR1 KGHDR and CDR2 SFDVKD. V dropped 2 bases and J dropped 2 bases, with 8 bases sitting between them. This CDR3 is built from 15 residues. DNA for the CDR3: TGTGCCACCAGTGATTGGGACACCAACACCGGGGAGCTGTTTTTT. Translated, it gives CATSDWDTNTGELFF.

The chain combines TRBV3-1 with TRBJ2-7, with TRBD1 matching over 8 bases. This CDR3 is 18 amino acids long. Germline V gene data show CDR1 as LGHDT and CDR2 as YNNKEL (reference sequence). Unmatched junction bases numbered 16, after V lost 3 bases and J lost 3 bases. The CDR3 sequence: CASSQINLQGVGFYEQYF. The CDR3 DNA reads TGTGCCAGCAGCCAGATCAACCTACAGGGGGTTGGCTTCTACGAGCAGTACTTC.

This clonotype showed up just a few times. The CDR3 nucleotides are TGCGCCAGCAGCATTGGACAACCAACCAAAAACATTCAGTACTTC. This gives the protein CASSIGQPTKNIQYF. The chain couples TRBV5-1 to TRBJ2-4, with D tentatively TRBD1 (5 bases). Trimming removed 4 bases from V and 2 bases from J, with 13 bases in between. The germline CDR1 and CDR2 sequences are SGHRS and YFSETQ. This CDR3 region has 15 residues.

This CDR3 reads CASSLGLFGNTIYF. The CDR3 nucleotides read TGTGCCAGCAGCTTAGGACTATTTGGAAACACCATATATTTT. The chain employs TRBV7-2 and TRBJ1-3; D is ambiguous. V was cut by 1 base and J by 3 bases, with 7 bases left in between. From germline, CDR1 is SGHTA and CDR2 FQGNSA. The CDR3 consists of 14 residues. The full variable domain, completed using reference TRBV7-2 and TRBJ1-3, is GAGVSQSPSNKVTEKGKDVELRCDPISGHTALYWYRQSLGQGLEFLIYFQGNSAPDKSGLPSDRFSAERTGGSVSTLTIQRTQQEDSAVYLCASSLGLFGNTIYFGEGSWLTVV.